This T cell receptor (beta chain) is from a study of immune characterization of retroperitoneal liposarcoma. TCRdb passed the PCR reads through MiXCR, listing each CDR3 protein once. Of 12,000 or so distinct CDR3 sequences in the sample, about a quarter are singletons; the top ten hold around 9%. Germline V gives CDR1 SGHKS, CDR2 YYEKEE (reference sequence). V shed 4 bases, J shed 2 bases, and the junction held 3 bases outside the gene matches. The CDR3 runs 16 residues. This clonotype was counted many times. Sequencing was performed on tumor tissue. This receptor was obtained from a female donor with retroperitoneal liposarcoma. The chain joins TRBV5-5 to TRBJ2-1; 13 nucleotides line up with TRBD2. The CDR3 coding sequence is TGTGCCAGCAGCCCCGGACTAGCGGGGGCCTACAATGAGCAGTTCTTC. This encodes CASSPGLAGAYNEQFF.